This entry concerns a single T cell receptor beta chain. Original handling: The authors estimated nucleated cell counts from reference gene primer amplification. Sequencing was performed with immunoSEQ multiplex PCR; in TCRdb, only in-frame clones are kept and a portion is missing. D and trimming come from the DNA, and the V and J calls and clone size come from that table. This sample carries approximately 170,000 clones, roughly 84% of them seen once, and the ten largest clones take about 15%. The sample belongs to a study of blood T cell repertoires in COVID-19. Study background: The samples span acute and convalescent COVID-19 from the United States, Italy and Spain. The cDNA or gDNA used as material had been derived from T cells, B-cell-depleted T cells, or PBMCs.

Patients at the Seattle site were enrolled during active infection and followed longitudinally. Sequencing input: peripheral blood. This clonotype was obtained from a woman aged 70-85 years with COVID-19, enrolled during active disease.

The CDR3 protein is CASSYRVTEAFF. DNA for the CDR3: TGTGCCAGCAGCTACAGGGTTACTGAAGCTTTCTTT. The chain couples TRBV28 to TRBJ1-1, with D possibly being TRBD1 (6 bases). Trimming pared 6 bases from V and 5 bases from J, leaving 10 bases between. This CDR3 is built from 12 residues. CDR1 is MDHEN, CDR2 SYDVKM, per germline.